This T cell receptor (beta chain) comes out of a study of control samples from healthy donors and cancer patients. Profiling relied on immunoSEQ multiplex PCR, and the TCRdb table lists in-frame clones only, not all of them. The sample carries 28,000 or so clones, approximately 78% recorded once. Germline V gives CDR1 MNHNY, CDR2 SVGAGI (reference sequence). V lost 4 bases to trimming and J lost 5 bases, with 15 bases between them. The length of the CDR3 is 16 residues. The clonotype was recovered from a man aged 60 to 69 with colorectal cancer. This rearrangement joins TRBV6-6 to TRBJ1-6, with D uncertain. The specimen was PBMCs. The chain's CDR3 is CASSFEINRDNSPLHF. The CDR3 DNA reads TGTGCCAGCAGTTTCGAGATTAACCGTGATAATTCACCCCTCCACTTT.